This T cell receptor (beta chain) was recovered during a study of identifying expanded T cells in peripheral blood. Study-wide points: Variance in clone template counts between approximately two-week samples significantly increased with total template count across all healthy donors. Approximately 1.2 clones differed between technical replicates, versus about 16 and 19 over time.

About this clone: The antigen is undetermined.

TCRdb's copy holds only in-frame clones and misses some; the assay was immunoSEQ multiplex PCR. This table holds tens of thousands of clones, more than 75% found once. The germline CDR1 and CDR2 sequences are MNHEY and SVGAGI. The CDR3 has 15 amino acids. Trimming cost V 0 bases and J 6 bases, with 12 bases left between them. No infections or other immune events were documented during collection. The source is a person aged 18 to 70 in good health. The chain uses TRBV6-5 and TRBJ1-5; D not resolved. The specimen was blood. In DNA, the CDR3 is TGTGCCAGCAGTTACTCGGCAGCCCACGGTCAGCCCCAGCATTTT. It translates to CASSYSAAHGQPQHF.